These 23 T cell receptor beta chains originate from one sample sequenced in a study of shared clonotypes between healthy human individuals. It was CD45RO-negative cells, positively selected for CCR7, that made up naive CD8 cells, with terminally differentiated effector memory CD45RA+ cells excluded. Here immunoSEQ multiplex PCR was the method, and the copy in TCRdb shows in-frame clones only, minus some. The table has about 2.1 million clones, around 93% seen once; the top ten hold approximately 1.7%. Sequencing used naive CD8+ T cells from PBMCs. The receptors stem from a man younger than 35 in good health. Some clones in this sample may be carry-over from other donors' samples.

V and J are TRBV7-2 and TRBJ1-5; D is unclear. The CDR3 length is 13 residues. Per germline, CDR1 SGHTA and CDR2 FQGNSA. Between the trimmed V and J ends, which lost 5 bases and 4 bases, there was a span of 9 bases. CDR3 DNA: TGTGCCAGCAGCCCAAGCCGGAATCAGCCCCAGCATTTT. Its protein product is CASSPSRNQPQHF.

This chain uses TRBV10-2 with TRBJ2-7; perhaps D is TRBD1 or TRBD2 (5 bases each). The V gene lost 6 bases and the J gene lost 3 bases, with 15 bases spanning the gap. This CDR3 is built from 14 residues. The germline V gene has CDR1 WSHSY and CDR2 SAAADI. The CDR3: CASSPTGTHYEQYF. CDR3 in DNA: TGCGCCAGCAGCCCGACCGGGACCCACTACGAGCAGTACTTC.

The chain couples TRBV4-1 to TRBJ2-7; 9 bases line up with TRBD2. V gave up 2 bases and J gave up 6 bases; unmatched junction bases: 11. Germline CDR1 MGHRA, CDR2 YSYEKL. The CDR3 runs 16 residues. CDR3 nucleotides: TGCGCCAGCAGCCAAAATTCCGGGACTAGCATGGCCGAGCAGTACTTC. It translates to CASSQNSGTSMAEQYF.

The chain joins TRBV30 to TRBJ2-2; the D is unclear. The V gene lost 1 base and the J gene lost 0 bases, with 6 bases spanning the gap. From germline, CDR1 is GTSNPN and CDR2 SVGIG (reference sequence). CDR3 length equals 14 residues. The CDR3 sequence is CAWSAGANTGELFF. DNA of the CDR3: TGTGCCTGGAGTGCTGGGGCGAACACCGGGGAGCTGTTTTTT.

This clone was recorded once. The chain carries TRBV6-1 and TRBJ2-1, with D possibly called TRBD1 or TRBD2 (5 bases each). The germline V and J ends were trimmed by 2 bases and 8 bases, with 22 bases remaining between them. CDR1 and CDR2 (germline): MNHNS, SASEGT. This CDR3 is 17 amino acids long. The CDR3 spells CASSEYLRDRPGDEQFF. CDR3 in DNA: TGTGCCAGCAGTGAATATCTTCGGGACCGCCCTGGGGATGAGCAGTTCTTC.

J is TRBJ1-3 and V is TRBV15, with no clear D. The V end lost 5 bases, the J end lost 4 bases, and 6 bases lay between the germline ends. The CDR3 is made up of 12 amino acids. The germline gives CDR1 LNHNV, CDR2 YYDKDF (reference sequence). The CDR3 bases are TGTGCCACCAGCCAACAGGGAAACACCATATATTTT. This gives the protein CATSQQGNTIYF.

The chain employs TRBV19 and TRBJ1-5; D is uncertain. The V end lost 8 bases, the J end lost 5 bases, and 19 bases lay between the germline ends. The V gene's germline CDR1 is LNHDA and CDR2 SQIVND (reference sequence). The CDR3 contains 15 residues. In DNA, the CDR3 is TGTGCCAGTGGTCGGGGTTTCGACTTACATCAGCCCCAGCATTTT. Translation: CASGRGFDLHQPQHF. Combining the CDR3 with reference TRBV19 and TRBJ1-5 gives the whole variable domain DGGITQSPKYLFRKEGQNVTLSCEQNLNHDAMYWYRQDPGQGLRLIYYSQIVNDFQKGDIAEGYSVSREKKESFPLTVTSAQKNPTAFYLCASGRGFDLHQPQHFGDGTRLSIL.

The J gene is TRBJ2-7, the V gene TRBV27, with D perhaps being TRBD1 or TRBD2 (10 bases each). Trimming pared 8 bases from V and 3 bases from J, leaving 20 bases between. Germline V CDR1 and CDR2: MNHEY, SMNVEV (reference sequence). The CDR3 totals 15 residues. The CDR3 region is CASRQGASGSYEQYF. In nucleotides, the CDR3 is TGTGCCAGCCGACAGGGGGCTAGCGGGAGCTACGAGCAGTACTTC.

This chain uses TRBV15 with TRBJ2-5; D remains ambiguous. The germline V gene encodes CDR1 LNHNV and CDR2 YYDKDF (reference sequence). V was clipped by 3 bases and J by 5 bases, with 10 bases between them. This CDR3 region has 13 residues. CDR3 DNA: TGTGCCACCAGCAGGGCCGAGTCGGAGACCCAGTACTTC. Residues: CATSRAESETQYF.

The CDR3: CASSLAGVPLYGYTF. DNA for the CDR3: TGTGCCAGCAGCTTGGCCGGGGTCCCCCTCTATGGCTACACCTTC. The chain recombines TRBV5-6 with TRBJ1-2; D uncertain. The CDR3 has 15 amino acids. V lost 0 bases, J lost 4 bases, and 13 bases lay in between. Looked up from germline, CDR1 is SGHDT and CDR2 is YYEEEE.

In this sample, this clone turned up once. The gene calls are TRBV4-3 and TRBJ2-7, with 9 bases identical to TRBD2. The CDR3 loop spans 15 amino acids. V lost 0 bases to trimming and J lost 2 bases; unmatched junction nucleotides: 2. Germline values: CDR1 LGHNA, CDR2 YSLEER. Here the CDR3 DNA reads TGCGCCAGCAGCCAAGATTGGACTAGCGCCTACGAGCAGTACTTC. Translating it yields CASSQDWTSAYEQYF.

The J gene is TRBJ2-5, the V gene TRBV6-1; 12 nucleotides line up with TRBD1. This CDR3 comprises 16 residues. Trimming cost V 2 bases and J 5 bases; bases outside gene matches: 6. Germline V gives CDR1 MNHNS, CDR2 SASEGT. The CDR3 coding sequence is TGTGCCAGCAGTGAACGAGGGACAGGGGGCGCGGAGACCCAGTACTTC. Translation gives CASSERGTGGAETQYF.

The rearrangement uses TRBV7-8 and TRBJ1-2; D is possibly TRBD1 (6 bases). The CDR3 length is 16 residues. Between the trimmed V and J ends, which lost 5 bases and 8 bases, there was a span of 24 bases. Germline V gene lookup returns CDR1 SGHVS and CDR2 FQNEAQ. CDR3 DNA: TGTGCCAGCAGCCCGCCAGGGTCGGGCAGGGGAAACGGCTACACCTTC. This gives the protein CASSPPGSGRGNGYTF.

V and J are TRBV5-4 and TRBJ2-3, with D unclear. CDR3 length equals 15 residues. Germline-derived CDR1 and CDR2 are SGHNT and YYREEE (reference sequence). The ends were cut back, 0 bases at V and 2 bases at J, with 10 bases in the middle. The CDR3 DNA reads TGTGCCAGCAGCTTGGAGGCAGGTCTCACAGATACGCAGTATTTT. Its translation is CASSLEAGLTDTQYF.

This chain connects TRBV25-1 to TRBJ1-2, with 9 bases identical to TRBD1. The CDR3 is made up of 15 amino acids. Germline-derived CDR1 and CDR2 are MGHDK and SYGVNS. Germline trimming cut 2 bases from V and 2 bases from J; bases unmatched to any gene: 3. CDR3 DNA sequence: TGTGCCAGCAGTGAACCTGGACAGGGGAACTATGGCTACACCTTC. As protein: CASSEPGQGNYGYTF.

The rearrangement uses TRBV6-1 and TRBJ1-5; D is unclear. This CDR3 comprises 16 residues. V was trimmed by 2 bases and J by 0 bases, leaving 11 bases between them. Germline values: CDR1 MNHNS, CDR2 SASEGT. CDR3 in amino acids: CASSEFRHPSNQPQHF. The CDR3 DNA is TGTGCCAGCAGTGAATTTCGCCACCCTAGCAATCAGCCCCAGCATTTT.

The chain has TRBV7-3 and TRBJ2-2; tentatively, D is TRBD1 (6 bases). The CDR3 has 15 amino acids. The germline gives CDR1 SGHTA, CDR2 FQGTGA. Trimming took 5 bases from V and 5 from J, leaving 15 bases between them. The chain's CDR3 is CASSPDRPRTGELFF. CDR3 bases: TGTGCCAGCAGCCCCGACAGGCCGCGGACCGGGGAGCTGTTTTTT. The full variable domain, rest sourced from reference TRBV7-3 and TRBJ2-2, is GAGVSQTPSNKVTEKGKYVELRCDPISGHTALYWYRQSLGQGPEFLIYFQGTGAADDSGLPNDRFFAVRPEGSVSTLKIQRTERGDSAVYLCASSPDRPRTGELFFGEGSRLTVL.

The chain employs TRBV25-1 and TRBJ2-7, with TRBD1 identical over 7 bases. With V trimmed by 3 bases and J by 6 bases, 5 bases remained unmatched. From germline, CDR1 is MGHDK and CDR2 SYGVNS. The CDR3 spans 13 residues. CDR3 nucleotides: TGTGCCAGCAGTGAGACAGGGAAGCTCGAGCAGTACTTC. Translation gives CASSETGKLEQYF.

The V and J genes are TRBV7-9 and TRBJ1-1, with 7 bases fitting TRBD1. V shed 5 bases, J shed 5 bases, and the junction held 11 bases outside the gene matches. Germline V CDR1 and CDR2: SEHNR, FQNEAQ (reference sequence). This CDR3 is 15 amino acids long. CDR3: CASSPLEGARTEAFF. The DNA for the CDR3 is TGTGCCAGCAGCCCGCTCGAGGGGGCTCGGACTGAAGCTTTCTTT.

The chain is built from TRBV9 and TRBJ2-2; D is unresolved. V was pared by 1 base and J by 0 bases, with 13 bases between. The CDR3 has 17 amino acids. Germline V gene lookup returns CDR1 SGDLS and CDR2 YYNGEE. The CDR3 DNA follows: TGTGCCAGCAGCGTAAACTCCATATACACGAACACCGGGGAGCTGTTTTTT. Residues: CASSVNSIYTNTGELFF.

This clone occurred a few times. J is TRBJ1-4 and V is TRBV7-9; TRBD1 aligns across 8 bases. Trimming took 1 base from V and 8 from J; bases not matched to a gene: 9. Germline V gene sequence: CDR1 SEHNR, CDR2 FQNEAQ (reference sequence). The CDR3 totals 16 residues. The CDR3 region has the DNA TGTGCCAGCAGCTTAGAAGGGCACAGGGGGAAGGAAAAACTGTTTTTT. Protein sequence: CASSLEGHRGKEKLFF.

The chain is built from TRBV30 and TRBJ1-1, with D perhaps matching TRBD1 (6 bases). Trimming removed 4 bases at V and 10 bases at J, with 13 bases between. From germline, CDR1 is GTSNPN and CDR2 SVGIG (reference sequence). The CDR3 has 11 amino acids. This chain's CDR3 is CAWISGGAAFF. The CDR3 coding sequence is TGTGCCTGGATCTCGGGGGGGGCAGCTTTCTTT.

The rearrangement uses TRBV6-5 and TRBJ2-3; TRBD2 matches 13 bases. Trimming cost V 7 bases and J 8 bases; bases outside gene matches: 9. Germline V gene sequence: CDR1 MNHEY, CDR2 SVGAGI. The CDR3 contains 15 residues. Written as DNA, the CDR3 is TGTGCCAGCATCGACGGGACTAGCGGGATTGGTACGCAGTATTTT. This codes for CASIDGTSGIGTQYF.